A single sample is the source of the 16 T cell receptor beta chains below, sequenced in a study of T-cell reconstitution after alpha-beta-depleted transplantation in children. Unique molecular identifiers were built into the TCRbeta library. TCRdb fed the PCR reads into MiXCR, producing one record per CDR3 protein. Of 200,000 to 300,000 distinct CDR3 sequences detected, roughly 8.2% appear once; the ten largest clones hold 6.3%. The source was PBMCs, mostly from graft donor cells, collected 180 days after TCRalphabeta/CD19-depleted stem cell transplant. Receptor source: a male patient under 18 who had a stem cell transplant for acute lymphoblastic leukemia, so the T cells may come from the graft donor.

This clonotype was seen many times. The rearrangement links TRBV20-1 to TRBJ1-1; possibly TRBD1 for D (6 bases). Looked up from germline, CDR1 is DFQATT and CDR2 is SNEGSKA (reference sequence). The ends were cut back, 3 bases at V and 3 bases at J, with 11 bases in the middle. The CDR3 length is 13 residues. The CDR3 DNA reads TGCAGTGCTAGGGGGGGCTGGGACACTGAAGCTTTCTTT. It yields the protein CSARGGWDTEAFF.

In its sample, this clonotype was seen many times. The CDR3 DNA reads as TGCAGTGCTAGAGGAAGGGACAGGGTGACAGATACGCAGTATTTT. Its protein is CSARGRDRVTDTQYF. The V call is TRBV20-1, the J call TRBJ2-3; 9 bases agree with TRBD1. The CDR3 covers 15 residues. After removal of 1 base from V and 3 bases from J, the junction contained 5 bases not matched to a gene. Germline values: CDR1 DFQATT, CDR2 SNEGSKA (reference sequence).

This clonotype showed up many times. This chain connects TRBV24-1 to TRBJ2-3; weak D call: TRBD2 (5 bases). Germline CDR1 KGHDR, CDR2 SFDVKD. Trimming cost V 4 bases and J 3 bases, with 10 bases left between them. There are 14 residues in the CDR3. The CDR3 nucleotides read TGTGCCACCAGTGAACGAGGGAGAACAGATACGCAGTATTTT. Its protein is CATSERGRTDTQYF.

In its sample, this clonotype was seen many times. The V and J genes are TRBV7-3 and TRBJ2-1; TRBD2 might be the D (6 bases). CDR1 and CDR2 from the germline V gene are SGHTA and FQGTGA. Trimming shortened V by 0 bases and J by 8 bases, and 14 bases separated the two germline ends. The CDR3 runs to 15 residues. The CDR3: CASSLTGTRNHEQFF. The CDR3 nucleotides are TGTGCCAGCAGCTTAACCGGGACTCGGAATCATGAGCAGTTCTTC.

This chain uses TRBV11-2 with TRBJ1-5; D is perhaps TRBD1 (5 bases). This CDR3 contains 13 residues. V lost 3 bases, J lost 5 bases, and 8 bases lay in between. Germline V lookup: CDR1 SGHAT, CDR2 FQNNGV. The CDR3 is CASSFREDQPQHF. The CDR3 DNA reads as TGTGCCAGCAGCTTCAGGGAGGATCAGCCCCAGCATTTT. Supplemented by reference TRBV11-2 and TRBJ1-5, the full variable domain reads EAGVAQSPRYKIIEKRQSVAFWCNPISGHATLYWYQQILGQGPKLLIQFQNNGVVDDSQLPKDRFSAERLKGVDSTLKIQPAKLEDSAVYLCASSFREDQPQHFGDGTRLSIL.

This clonotype has a count of ten or more. V gene TRBV12-5 combines with J gene TRBJ2-1; D may correspond to TRBD1 or TRBD2 (6 bases each). V lost 0 bases and J lost 0, with 21 bases in between. The CDR3 spans 20 residues. The V gene's germline CDR1 is LGHNT and CDR2 FRNRAP. DNA for the CDR3: TGTGCTAGTGGTTTGGTCCTAGGGGGGCTCGGTTTCGTCTCCTACAATGAGCAGTTCTTC. It specifies CASGLVLGGLGFVSYNEQFF.

This clonotype has a count of ten or more. V is TRBV5-1 and J is TRBJ1-1, with D perhaps TRBD1 (5 bases). The CDR3 sequence is 14 residues long. V gave up 2 bases and J gave up 3 bases, with 11 bases separating them. The V gene's germline CDR1 is SGHRS and CDR2 YFSETQ. This CDR3 is CASSFTWGDTEAFF. Written as DNA, the CDR3 is TGCGCCAGCAGCTTCACATGGGGGGACACTGAAGCTTTCTTT.

In its sample, this clonotype was seen many times. The chain joins TRBV9 to TRBJ2-2; D might be TRBD2 (7 bases). This CDR3 has 16 residues. V lost 4 bases to trimming and J lost 5 bases, with 18 bases between them. In germline, CDR1 is SGDLS, CDR2 YYNGEE. CDR3 sequence reads: CASSPEGGPRTGELFF. The CDR3 DNA is TGTGCCAGCAGCCCAGAGGGGGGGCCACGAACCGGGGAGCTGTTTTTT.

This clonotype was found many times. The rearrangement joins TRBV20-1 to TRBJ2-7; the match to TRBD1 covers 9 bases. V lost 5 bases and J lost 13; bases outside the gene matches: 9. The germline CDR1 and CDR2 sequences are DFQATT and SNEGSKA (reference sequence). The length of the CDR3 is 11 residues. The DNA of the CDR3 is TGCAGTGCTGCTACCCCGGACAGGGGTTACTTC. Residues: CSAATPDRGYF.

At least ten counts were recorded for this clonotype. The chain uses TRBV29-1 and TRBJ2-3, with 13 nucleotides matching TRBD2. The germline V gene has CDR1 SQVTM and CDR2 ANQGSEA. V was pared by 7 bases and J by 2 bases, with 6 bases of the junction left unmatched. This CDR3 contains 15 residues. CDR3 in amino acids: CSGTGTSGATDTQYF. For the CDR3, the DNA is TGCAGCGGTACCGGGACTAGCGGGGCCACAGATACGCAGTATTTT.

This clonotype was seen many times. V is TRBV6-5 and J is TRBJ2-3; D is undetermined. CDR3 length equals 16 residues. The germline V and J ends were trimmed by 0 bases and 0 bases, with 10 bases remaining between them. In germline, CDR1 is MNHEY, CDR2 SVGAGI. The CDR3 DNA follows: TGTGCCAGCAGTTACTCTGGCGGTTACAGCACAGATACGCAGTATTTT. This gives the protein CASSYSGGYSTDTQYF.

This clonotype was seen repeatedly, ten times or more. The CDR3 spells CSARAASLGTGELFF. The CDR3 nucleotides are TGCAGTGCTAGAGCGGCTAGCCTGGGCACCGGGGAGCTGTTTTTT. The gene calls are TRBV20-1 and TRBJ2-2; TRBD2 is a possible D gene (5 bases). V was clipped by 1 base and J by 4 bases, with 13 bases between them. CDR1 and CDR2 (germline): DFQATT, SNEGSKA (reference sequence). CDR3 length equals 15 residues.

This clonotype was picked up many times. The chain employs TRBV29-1 and TRBJ1-1, with D tentatively TRBD1 (5 bases). V dropped 5 bases and J dropped 1 base, with 17 bases sitting between them. Germline CDR1 and CDR2: SQVTM and ANQGSEA. The CDR3 is 15 amino acids. The CDR3 is CSVTREGRRNTEAFF. The DNA for the CDR3 is TGCAGCGTTACCCGGGAGGGGAGGAGGAACACTGAAGCTTTCTTT.

The table lists this clonotype with many counts. The CDR3 nucleotides are TGTGCCAGCAGCCAAGACCCTACTTGGGTGAACACTGAAGCTTTCTTT. Translated: CASSQDPTWVNTEAFF. This chain connects TRBV4-2 to TRBJ1-1; D ambiguous. CDR1 is LGHNA and CDR2 is YNFKEQ in the germline V gene. This CDR3 is 16 amino acids long. V was clipped by 0 bases and J by 0 bases, with 11 bases between them.

This clonotype has at least ten counts. CDR3 in DNA: TGCAGTGCCCGGGGGAAATGGCAAGAGACCCAGTACTTC. Amino acids: CSARGKWQETQYF. V and J are TRBV20-1 and TRBJ2-5, with D perhaps TRBD2 (6 bases). Germline loops: CDR1 DFQATT, CDR2 SNEGSKA (reference sequence). Trimming took 6 bases from V and 2 from J, leaving 13 bases between them. The CDR3 runs 13 residues.

The sample holds a few counts of this clonotype. This chain links TRBV7-2 with TRBJ1-1; no firm D call. Trimming stripped 0 bases from V and 3 bases from J, with 5 bases between. The CDR3 has 13 amino acids. Germline assignment: CDR1 SGHTA and CDR2 FQGNSA. This CDR3 reads CASSLAFDTEAFF. The DNA for the CDR3 is TGTGCCAGCAGCTTAGCGTTCGACACTGAAGCTTTCTTT.